Each of the 14 T cell receptor beta chains below was sequenced from the same sample in a study of blood T cell repertoires in COVID-19. The data were produced by immunoSEQ multiplex PCR, yet TCRdb's version contains in-frame clones alone and is incomplete. The repertoire holds about 370,000 clones, more than 80% seen once, with about 1% in the top ten. Sequenced sample: PBMCs or T cells enriched from blood (not recorded which). Receptors were obtained from a man aged 18 to 30 who had recovered from COVID-19.

The genes are TRBV6-1 and TRBJ1-2; tentatively, D is TRBD1 (5 bases). From germline, CDR1 is MNHNS and CDR2 SASEGT. V lost 3 bases to trimming and J lost 4 bases, with 9 bases between them. There are 13 residues in the CDR3. The CDR3 here is CASSDYRLYGYTF. CDR3 in DNA: TGTGCCAGCAGTGATTACAGGCTCTATGGCTACACCTTC.

J is TRBJ2-7 and V is TRBV7-2, with D tentatively TRBD1 (5 bases). Germline V gene sequence: CDR1 SGHTA, CDR2 FQGNSA. This CDR3 comprises 14 residues. The V gene lost 5 bases and the J gene lost 6 bases, with 17 bases spanning the gap. The CDR3 is CASSDSSRGREQYF. The CDR3 nucleotides read TGTGCCAGCAGCGACAGTAGTCGCGGTCGCGAGCAGTACTTC.

This clone was seen only once. The gene calls are TRBV20-1 and TRBJ2-1; D call uncertain. V lost 0 bases and J 9 bases, leaving 3 bases between the germline ends. Germline lookup yields CDR1 DFQATT and CDR2 SNEGSKA (reference sequence). The CDR3 is 10 residues long. CDR3 sequence reads: CSARDREQFF. The CDR3 DNA reads as TGCAGTGCTAGAGATCGTGAGCAGTTCTTC.

The chain couples TRBV3-1 (or the pseudogene TRBV3-2) to TRBJ1-2, with TRBD1 identical over 7 bases. The ends lost 2 bases at V and 3 bases at J; junction bases unmatched: 3. Germline V gives CDR1 LGHDT, CDR2 YNNKEL (reference sequence). This CDR3 is 14 amino acids long. In nucleotides, the CDR3 is TGTGCCAGCAGCCAATTCGACAGGGACTATGGCTACACCTTC. Protein sequence: CASSQFDRDYGYTF.

The chain's CDR3 is CASSVATGNFQETQYF. CDR3 sequence (DNA): TGTGCCAGCAGCGTAGCTACCGGGAATTTTCAAGAGACCCAGTACTTC. The gene calls are TRBV9 and TRBJ2-5; D is possibly TRBD2 (5 bases). V was clipped by 0 bases and J by 2 bases, with 14 bases between them. The length of the CDR3 is 16 residues. Germline loops: CDR1 SGDLS, CDR2 YYNGEE.

The J gene is TRBJ1-1, the V gene TRBV7-6, with 7 bases lining up with TRBD1. Per the germline V gene, CDR1 is SGHVS and CDR2 is FNYEAQ. The ends lost 5 bases at V and 1 base at J; junction bases unmatched: 7. This CDR3 spans 15 amino acids. The CDR3 bases are TGTGCCAGCAGCCCTCGGACAGGAACGAACACTGAAGCTTTCTTT. This gives the protein CASSPRTGTNTEAFF.

The V and J genes are TRBV28 and TRBJ2-7; no clear D gene. This CDR3 is 13 amino acids long. Between the trimmed V and J ends, which lost 2 bases and 3 bases, there was a span of 8 bases. In germline, CDR1 is MDHEN, CDR2 SYDVKM. In DNA form, the CDR3 reads TGTGCCAGCAGTTTAAACCAGAACTACGAGCAGTACTTC. As protein: CASSLNQNYEQYF.

The chain carries TRBV5-3 and TRBJ2-7; 10 bases map to TRBD1. Being an ORF, TRBV5-3 has a function that is uncertain. The CDR3 extends over 15 amino acids. The V gene end was trimmed by 4 bases and the J gene end by 6 bases; junction bases not matched to a gene: 10. The CDR3, as DNA: TGTGCCAGAAGCAGACAGGGGGCGGTTTGCTGCGAGCAGTACTTC. This translates into CARSRQGAVCCEQYF.

The chain joins TRBV28 to TRBJ2-3; 11 positions agree with TRBD2. The CDR3 runs to 15 residues. The V and J ends lost 4 bases and 5 bases, in that order; junction bases with no gene match: 5. Germline V gene data show CDR1 as MDHEN and CDR2 as SYDVKM. The CDR3 loop reads CASSSPGLAGDTQYF. In DNA form, the CDR3 reads TGTGCCAGCAGTTCCCCCGGACTAGCGGGAGATACGCAGTATTTT. The whole variable domain, remainder taken from reference TRBV28 and TRBJ2-3, is DVKVTQSSRYLVKRTGEKVFLECVQDMDHENMFWYRQDPGLGLRLIYFSYDVKMKEKGDIPEGYSVSREKKERFSLILESASTNQTSMYLCASSSPGLAGDTQYFGPGTRLTVL.

Points on this clone: The sample contains more than one DNA sequence encoding this CDR3. This rearrangement joins TRBV9 to TRBJ1-1, with 8 bases lining up with TRBD1. The CDR3 loop spans 13 amino acids. Unmatched junction bases numbered 0, after V lost 0 bases and J lost 5 bases. Germline V lookup: CDR1 SGDLS, CDR2 YYNGEE. In DNA, the CDR3 is TGTGCCAGCAGCGTAGGACAGGGGACTGAAGCTTTCTTT. Protein sequence: CASSVGQGTEAFF.

The V call is TRBV27, the J call TRBJ1-2, with D perhaps TRBD1 (6 bases). Trimming removed 3 bases at V and 8 bases at J, with 10 bases between. In germline, CDR1 is MNHEY, CDR2 SMNVEV (reference sequence). The CDR3 length is 12 residues. This CDR3 is CASSFEGGGYTF. The CDR3 region has the DNA TGTGCCAGCAGTTTCGAAGGGGGAGGCTACACCTTC.

V is TRBV9 and J is TRBJ2-1; D is unresolved. Germline values: CDR1 SGDLS, CDR2 YYNGEE. This CDR3 has 15 amino acids. Trimming removed 0 bases at V and 3 bases at J, with 10 bases between. CDR3 nucleotides: TGTGCCAGCAGCGTAGGGAGAGTCAACTACAATGAGCAGTTCTTC. Its protein is CASSVGRVNYNEQFF.

This chain uses TRBV2 with TRBJ1-1; D might be TRBD1 (5 bases). Germline assignment: CDR1 SNHLY and CDR2 FYNNEI. V lost 2 bases and J 4 bases, leaving 11 bases between the germline ends. The CDR3 is made up of 14 amino acids. CDR3 loop: CASSEYGQITEAFF. CDR3 DNA sequence: TGTGCCAGCAGTGAATATGGACAAATCACTGAAGCTTTCTTT.

J is TRBJ2-1 and V is TRBV4-2; 12 bases agree with TRBD2. CDR1 is LGHNA and CDR2 is YNFKEQ in the germline V gene. Unmatched junction bases numbered 2, after V lost 0 bases and J lost 8 bases. The length of the CDR3 is 15 residues. CDR3 sequence (DNA): TGTGCCAGCAGCCAAGAGGGGACTAGCGGGTATGAGCAGTTCTTC. Protein: CASSQEGTSGYEQFF.